This is a list of T cell receptor beta chains from one sample in a study of T-cell memory formation after mild COVID-19. TCRdb itself ran the 5' RACE reads through MiXCR, one entry per CDR3 protein. The sample carries about 270,000 distinct CDR3 sequences, about 20% recorded once. Sequencing was performed on PBMCs or a T cell subset sorted from them (not recorded which). The receptors here all came from a man aged 18 to 30 who had mild COVID-19 (a few samples of this study predate the infection). Cell type and time point are not known. Both conserved end residues are part of each CDR3. Each record gives: clone size, J gene, D gene, V gene, CDR3 protein, CDR3 DNA. The D gene is left open where the match is weak. Clone sizes are given selectively: once, few, many, or a class where the clone is expanded.

- | TRBJ1-6 | - | TRBV2 | CASSEAVGLAVPSSYNSPLHF | TGTGCCAGCAGTGAAGCGGTGGGACTGGCCGTACCGAGCTCCTATAATTCACCCCTCCACTTT
few | TRBJ2-1 | - | TRBV5-1 | CASSAAPGLDNEQFF | TGCGCCAGCAGCGCGGCCCCAGGTTTAGACAATGAGCAGTTCTTC
- | TRBJ2-5 | - | TRBV7-3 | CASSYRGGGGETQYF | TGTGCCAGCAGCTACCGTGGAGGGGGAGGGGAGACCCAGTACTTC
- | TRBJ1-1 | - | TRBV18 | CASSPGVIALNTEAFF | TGTGCCAGCTCCCCGGGGGTAATCGCTTTGAACACTGAAGCTTTCTTT
few | TRBJ1-2 | - | TRBV10-3 | CAIGFPDNYGYTF | TGTGCCATCGGGTTTCCTGATAACTATGGCTACACCTTC
- | TRBJ1-2 | - | TRBV25-1 | CASRPDGYGYTF | TGTGCCAGCAGACCGGACGGCTATGGCTACACCTTC
- | TRBJ2-2 | - | TRBV9 | CASSPPGSGTGELFF | TGTGCCAGCAGCCCCCCAGGGTCGGGCACCGGGGAGCTGTTTTTT
- | TRBJ2-3 | TRBD1 | TRBV12-3/TRBV12-4 | CASTQSGTGRTDTQYF | TGTGCCAGCACCCAATCGGGGACAGGCCGCACAGATACGCAGTATTTT
few | TRBJ1-1 | - | TRBV4-1 | CASSQGKVASTEAFF | TGCGCCAGCAGCCAAGGGAAGGTAGCATCCACTGAAGCTTTCTTT
few | TRBJ2-2 | - | TRBV11-3 | CASSGQSSTGELFF | TGTGCCAGCAGCGGACAGTCCTCTACCGGGGAGCTGTTTTTT
few | TRBJ2-1 | - | TRBV20-1 | CSANGRTIDNEQFF | TGCAGTGCCAATGGACGGACGATCGACAATGAGCAGTTCTTC
many | TRBJ1-4 | TRBD1 | TRBV15 | CATSRDLGQGFDEKLFF | TGTGCCACCAGCAGAGATTTGGGACAGGGGTTCGATGAAAAACTGTTTTTT
- | TRBJ2-2 | TRBD1 | TRBV28 | CASSYDRVGSGELFF | TGTGCCAGCAGCTACGACAGGGTTGGGAGCGGGGAGCTGTTTTTT
- | TRBJ2-1 | - | TRBV6-5 | CASSTYTGGTYNEQFF | TGTGCCAGCAGTACATACACGGGGGGCACCTACAATGAGCAGTTCTTC
- | TRBJ2-2 | TRBD1 | TRBV10-3 | CAITGTGAGELFF | TGTGCCATCACCGGGACAGGGGCTGGGGAGCTGTTTTTT
- | TRBJ2-2 | TRBD2 | TRBV4-1 | CASSQELGLAGGSGAGELFF | TGCGCCAGCAGCCAAGAATTAGGGCTAGCGGGGGGTTCCGGGGCCGGGGAGCTGTTTTTT
few | TRBJ2-7 | - | TRBV27 | CASSFGRGNEQYF | TGTGCCAGCAGTTTCGGCAGGGGTAACGAGCAGTACTTC
- | TRBJ2-3 | TRBD2 | TRBV9 | CASGLAGGPPDTQYF | TGTGCCAGCGGACTAGCGGGGGGGCCTCCAGATACGCAGTATTTT
- | TRBJ1-1 | - | TRBV6-5 | CASSYSNYGGNEAFF | TGTGCCAGCAGTTACTCGAATTACGGGGGGAATGAAGCTTTCTTT
- | TRBJ2-7 | - | TRBV29-1 | CSVWAGVHEQYF | TGCAGCGTTTGGGCAGGGGTCCACGAGCAGTACTTC
- | TRBJ1-5 | - | TRBV30 | CAWSEALNQPQHF | TGTGCCTGGAGTGAGGCCCTCAATCAGCCCCAGCATTTT
few | TRBJ1-2 | TRBD1 | TRBV28 | CASNGAGGNYGYTF | TGTGCCAGCAACGGGGCAGGGGGTAACTATGGCTACACCTTC
many | TRBJ1-2 | - | TRBV19 | CASSTRTERSYGYTF | TGTGCCAGTAGTACAAGGACAGAGAGGAGCTATGGCTACACCTTC
- | TRBJ2-5 | TRBD2 | TRBV6-2/TRBV6-3 | CASSFRTSGETQYF | TGTGCCAGCAGTTTCAGGACTAGCGGTGAGACCCAGTACTTC
few | TRBJ2-1 | - | TRBV29-1 | CSVEQGGYEQFF | TGCAGCGTTGAGCAGGGAGGATATGAGCAGTTCTTC
- | TRBJ2-7 | TRBD2 | TRBV7-4 | CASSLLPSGAYEQYF | TGTGCCAGCAGCTTATTACCTAGCGGCGCCTACGAGCAGTACTTC
few | TRBJ2-7 | - | TRBV5-5 | CASSLGRGPKSYEQYF | TGTGCCAGCAGCTTAGGACGGGGACCAAAGTCCTACGAGCAGTACTTC
- | TRBJ1-5 | - | TRBV7-2 | CASTSDTGSNQPQHF | TGTGCCAGCACCTCCGACACAGGAAGCAATCAGCCCCAGCATTTT
few | TRBJ2-2 | - | TRBV4-3 | CASSQTGYTGELFF | TGCGCCAGCAGCCAAACAGGGTACACCGGGGAGCTGTTTTTT
- | TRBJ2-1 | TRBD2 | TRBV9 | CASSVSGGAWDEQFF | TGTGCCAGCAGCGTTAGCGGGGGGGCCTGGGATGAGCAGTTCTTC
few | TRBJ2-1 | - | TRBV3-1 | CASSRGENNEQFF | TGTGCCAGCAGCCGGGGGGAGAACAATGAGCAGTTCTTC
- | TRBJ1-6 | - | TRBV5-8 | CASSRGYGDSPLHF | TGTGCCAGCAGCAGAGGGTATGGGGATTCACCCCTCCACTTT
few | TRBJ2-3 | - | TRBV5-4 | CASSGSTRDTQYF | TGTGCCAGCAGCGGCAGTACGAGAGATACGCAGTATTTT
few | TRBJ2-3 | - | TRBV2 | CASSILETDTQYF | TGTGCCAGCAGTATCTTAGAAACAGATACGCAGTATTTT
few | TRBJ2-2 | - | TRBV6-2/TRBV6-3 | CASSWTRVGELFF | TGTGCCAGCAGCTGGACGAGAGTCGGGGAGCTGTTTTTT
- | TRBJ1-1 | TRBD1 | TRBV9 | CASSAFPGGADTEAFF | TGTGCCAGCAGCGCTTTTCCAGGGGGCGCCGACACTGAAGCTTTCTTT
- | TRBJ1-4 | TRBD1 | TRBV5-1 | CASSFNRGNEKLFF | TGCGCCAGCAGCTTCAACAGGGGGAATGAAAAACTGTTTTTT
- | TRBJ2-3 | TRBD1 | TRBV11-2 | CASSFTRDRWNTQYF | TGTGCCAGCAGCTTTACCCGGGACAGGTGGAATACGCAGTATTTT
- | TRBJ1-1 | - | TRBV4-2 | CASSRKLQPNTEAFF | TGTGCCAGCAGCCGAAAACTACAGCCAAACACTGAAGCTTTCTTT
once | TRBJ1-1 | - | TRBV6-6 | CASKNTVGTEAFF | TGTGCCAGCAAAAATACAGTGGGGACTGAAGCTTTCTTT
few | TRBJ1-5 | TRBD1 | TRBV19 | CATTGVIGQPQHF | TGTGCCACAACAGGGGTAATCGGTCAGCCCCAGCATTTT
- | TRBJ1-5 | - | TRBV6-2/TRBV6-3 | CASEHEGGRNQPQHF | TGTGCCAGCGAGCATGAGGGAGGACGCAATCAGCCCCAGCATTTT
- | TRBJ2-1 | TRBD2 | TRBV2 | CASSDSLAGGGNEQFF | TGTGCCAGCAGTGATAGTCTAGCGGGGGGAGGGAATGAGCAGTTCTTC
- | TRBJ2-7 | TRBD2 | TRBV29-1 | CSVEDGRKANYEQYF | TGCAGCGTTGAAGACGGGAGGAAGGCCAACTACGAGCAGTACTTC
- | TRBJ2-3 | TRBD1 | TRBV6-5 | CASSYSGTGRDTQYF | TGTGCCAGCAGTTACTCCGGGACAGGAAGAGATACGCAGTATTTT
few | TRBJ1-2 | TRBD1 | TRBV2 | CASRGTGQGRDGYTF | TGTGCCAGCAGGGGTACGGGACAGGGAAGAGATGGCTACACCTTC
few | TRBJ2-2 | - | TRBV12-3/TRBV12-4 | CASSLNPAGELFF | TGTGCCAGCAGTTTAAATCCCGCCGGGGAGCTGTTTTTT
- | TRBJ2-3 | - | TRBV10-3 | CAIRDGSYTDTQYF | TGTGCCATCAGGGACGGGAGTTACACAGATACGCAGTATTTT
- | TRBJ2-3 | TRBD2 | TRBV11-2 | CASSLDWRGADTQYF | TGTGCCAGCAGCTTAGACTGGCGGGGGGCCGATACGCAGTATTTT
few | TRBJ2-5 | - | TRBV9 | CASSGGPVPPMETQYF | TGTGCCAGCAGCGGGGGGCCAGTACCGCCGATGGAGACCCAGTACTTC
few | TRBJ2-1 | TRBD2 | TRBV7-2 | CASSVSGALSYNEQFF | TGTGCCAGCAGCGTTAGCGGGGCTCTCTCCTACAATGAGCAGTTCTTC
- | TRBJ1-1 | - | TRBV6-5 | CASTAGATEAFF | TGTGCCAGCACAGCTGGGGCCACTGAAGCTTTCTTT
- | TRBJ2-6 | - | TRBV7-2 | CASSFSGSGANVLTF | TGTGCCAGCAGCTTTTCGGGCTCTGGGGCCAACGTCCTGACTTTC
few | TRBJ1-5 | - | TRBV4-2 | CASSQDLHQPQHF | TGTGCCAGCAGCCAAGATTTACATCAGCCCCAGCATTTT
- | TRBJ2-5 | TRBD1 | TRBV10-2 | CASRGQDGYQETQYF | TGCGCCAGCAGGGGACAGGACGGGTACCAAGAGACCCAGTACTTC